Listed here is a single T cell receptor beta chain. These data belong to a study of blood T cell repertoires in COVID-19. Clones were read by immunoSEQ multiplex PCR, and TCRdb kept only the in-frame ones, dropping some. The table shows some 140,000 clones, with 86% occurring only once. The CDR3 runs to 15 residues. The germline V gene has CDR1 SQVTM and CDR2 ANQGSEA. The V segment lost 1 base and the J segment 1 base; nucleotides outside the gene matches: 4. The sequence derives from a woman in her 50s who had recovered from COVID-19. The sequencing input was peripheral blood. The V and J genes are TRBV29-1 and TRBJ2-7; 10 nucleotides agree with TRBD1. CDR3 amino acids: CSVEAWGQGSYEQYF. The CDR3 DNA is TGCAGCGTTGAAGCATGGGGACAGGGGTCCTACGAGCAGTACTTC.